The 28 T cell receptor beta chains presented below share a single source sample, sequenced in a study of human T cells and chemical hapten exposure. The time point denotes: pre-sensitization, week 0. Treatment described: therapeutic diphenylcyclopropenone sensitization with weekly scalp DPC. TCRdb used MiXCR to reprocess the RACE reads, holding one entry per CDR3 protein. Among fewer than 50,000 distinct CDR3 sequences listed, less than 9% were seen once. The specimen comprised whole blood, sampled in connection with sensitization to the hapten diphenylcyclopropenone (DPC). The receptors stem from a woman in her forties or fifties with alopecia areata. Some clones in this sample may be carry-over from other donors' samples.

This clonotype was observed a handful of times. This chain joins TRBV2 and TRBJ2-1; 14 bases line up with TRBD2. Per the germline V gene, CDR1 is SNHLY and CDR2 is FYNNEI. This CDR3 contains 20 residues. After removal of 3 bases from V and 0 bases from J, the junction contained 10 bases not matched to a gene. CDR3 loop: CASSETGTSGGRSSYNEQFF. For the CDR3, the DNA is TGTGCCAGCAGTGAGACCGGGACTAGCGGGGGCCGAAGCTCCTACAATGAGCAGTTCTTC.

This clonotype was observed many times. The chain combines TRBV28 with TRBJ2-7, with TRBD2 identical over 8 bases. The CDR3 is 18 residues long. J gave up 5 bases and V 2 bases, and 17 bases lay outside the gene matches. Germline V lookup: CDR1 MDHEN, CDR2 SYDVKM. CDR3 in DNA: TGTGCCAGCAGTTTACCCCCGCTTTCTGTAGCGGGGCCGGACGAGCAGTACTTC. Its translation is CASSLPPLSVAGPDEQYF.

This rearrangement joins TRBV29-1 to TRBJ2-7; D is perhaps TRBD1 or TRBD2 (5 bases each). Trimming removed 4 bases from V and 2 bases from J, with 6 bases in between. CDR1 and CDR2 (germline): SQVTM, ANQGSEA. The CDR3 covers 11 residues. The CDR3 spells CSVVGAYEQYF. CDR3 nucleotide sequence: TGCAGCGTTGTGGGGGCCTACGAGCAGTACTTC.

Ten or more counts support this clonotype. The chain links TRBV20-1 to TRBJ2-1; 8 bases agree with TRBD2. Trimming took 1 base from V and 6 from J; bases not matched to a gene: 5. This CDR3 region has 14 residues. Germline loops: CDR1 DFQATT, CDR2 SNEGSKA (reference sequence). CDR3 loop: CSARGTSGPNEQFF. CDR3 nucleotide sequence: TGCAGTGCTAGAGGAACTAGCGGTCCCAATGAGCAGTTCTTC.

In this sample, this clonotype turned up many times. The J gene is TRBJ2-6, the V gene TRBV12-5; tentatively, D is TRBD2 (6 bases). The ends were cut back, 6 bases at V and 0 bases at J, with 15 bases in the middle. Per the germline V gene, CDR1 is LGHNT and CDR2 is FRNRAP. The CDR3 runs 17 residues. The CDR3 DNA is TGTGCTAGTGGCCCCTCGGAGGGAAACTCTGGGGCCAACGTCCTGACTTTC. Its protein product is CASGPSEGNSGANVLTF.

This clonotype was found many times. The chain recombines TRBV25-1 with TRBJ1-5, with D possibly being TRBD1 (5 bases). CDR3 size: 19 residues. Germline V CDR1 and CDR2: MGHDK, SYGVNS. V was clipped by 0 bases and J by 3 bases, with 21 bases between them. The CDR3 protein is CASSEYTTLGRVSNQPQHF. The CDR3 coding sequence is TGTGCCAGCAGTGAATATACGACCCTGGGCAGGGTGTCCAATCAGCCCCAGCATTTT.

In its sample, this clonotype was seen a few times. The J gene is TRBJ2-5, the V gene TRBV9; 7 bases align to TRBD2. This CDR3 contains 18 residues. CDR1 SGDLS and CDR2 YYNGEE come from the germline V gene. The junction had 19 bases not matched to a gene; V was cut back by 3 bases and J by 5 bases. In nucleotides, the CDR3 is TGTGCCAGCAGCGCCGGTAGTAGCGGGTCCCTCTGGGGGGAGACCCAGTACTTC. Amino acid sequence: CASSAGSSGSLWGETQYF. The full variable domain, rest sourced from reference TRBV9 and TRBJ2-5, is DSGVTQTPKHLITATGQRVTLRCSPRSGDLSVYWYQQSLDQGLQFLIQYYNGEERAKGNILERFSAQQFPDLHSELNLSSLELGDSALYFCASSAGSSGSLWGETQYFGPGTRLLVL.

This clonotype was found many times. J is TRBJ2-5 and V is TRBV7-9, with 9 bases lining up with TRBD2. The CDR3 runs 15 residues. J was trimmed by 3 bases and V by 4 bases; bases with no gene match: 6. Germline CDR1 SEHNR, CDR2 FQNEAQ (reference sequence). DNA of the CDR3: TGTGCCAGCAGCTCATGGACTAGCGCAGAAGAGACCCAGTACTTC. Translated, it gives CASSSWTSAEETQYF. Full variable domain (rest looked up from reference TRBV7-9 and TRBJ2-5): DTGVSQNPRHKITKRGQNVTFRCDPISEHNRLYWYRQTLGQGPEFLTYFQNEAQLEKSRLLSDRFSAERPKGSFSTLEIQRTEQGDSAMYLCASSSWTSAEETQYFGPGTRLLVL.

This clonotype was recorded at least ten times. This rearrangement joins TRBV6-2 or TRBV6-3 to TRBJ2-7, with 9 nucleotides matching TRBD1. Germline V gene data show CDR1 as MNHEY and CDR2 as SVGEGT. V gave up 2 bases and J gave up 2 bases; unmatched junction bases: 4. The CDR3 runs 15 residues. The CDR3 bases are TGTGCCAGCAGTTACACGGACAGGGGAACCTACGAGCAGTACTTC. Its protein is CASSYTDRGTYEQYF.

This clonotype was seen at least ten times. This chain uses TRBV7-3 with TRBJ2-2, with D perhaps matching TRBD1 (5 bases). The CDR3 contains 15 residues. The V gene's germline CDR1 is SGHTA and CDR2 FQGTGA. Trimming shortened V by 5 bases and J by 3 bases, and 13 bases separated the two germline ends. CDR3 DNA: TGTGCCAGCAGCCTAGGGCCAGGGCACACCGGGGAGCTGTTTTTT. Translated: CASSLGPGHTGELFF.

The chain couples TRBV2 to TRBJ1-4, with 11 bases identical to TRBD1. The V gene's germline CDR1 is SNHLY and CDR2 FYNNEI. CDR3 size: 15 residues. V lost 3 bases to trimming and J lost 8 bases; unmatched junction nucleotides: 5. The CDR3 loop reads CASSDGQGASEKLFF. Written as DNA, the CDR3 is TGTGCCAGCAGTGACGGACAGGGGGCGAGCGAAAAACTGTTTTTT.

The table lists this clonotype with many counts. CDR3: CASSITGGNSPLHF. CDR3 coding DNA: TGTGCCAGCAGTATTACAGGGGGTAATTCACCCCTCCACTTT. The chain carries TRBV12-3 or TRBV12-4 and TRBJ1-6; TRBD1 matches at 8 bases. The CDR3 is 14 amino acids. The J segment lost 6 bases and the V segment lost 5 bases, leaving 3 bases of the junction unmatched.

This clonotype was detected ten times or more. This sequence joins TRBV18 and TRBJ1-5; no clear D. The CDR3 length is 13 residues. V was trimmed by 2 bases and J by 4 bases, leaving 6 bases between them. The germline V gene has CDR1 KGHSH and CDR2 LQKENI. CDR3 nucleotides: TGTGCCAGCTCACCAATGGGGAATCAGCCCCAGCATTTT. Protein: CASSPMGNQPQHF.

This clonotype occurred many times. J is TRBJ2-1 and V is TRBV6-2 or TRBV6-3, with D perhaps TRBD1 (5 bases). This CDR3 has 14 amino acids. V dropped 6 bases and J dropped 10 bases, with 19 bases sitting between them. The germline V gene has CDR1 MNHEY and CDR2 SVGEGT. CDR3 protein: CASSSPAGQYEQFF. CDR3 DNA sequence: TGTGCCAGCAGCAGCCCTGCAGGGCAGTACGAGCAGTTCTTC.

A remark on this clonotype: This sequence may be a read error, since a much larger clone differs from it by one base. The chain couples TRBV20-1 to TRBJ2-5, with D tentatively TRBD2 (5 bases). This CDR3 has 12 residues. Germline lookup yields CDR1 DFQATT and CDR2 SNEGSKA (reference sequence). CDR3 nucleotides: TGCGGTGCTAGCCACAGCCAAGAGACCCAGTACTTC. The encoded protein is CGASHSQETQYF.

This clonotype was detected ten times or more. The V gene is TRBV29-1, the J gene TRBJ2-1, with TRBD2 identical over 10 bases. CDR3 size: 14 residues. Germline CDR1 SQVTM, CDR2 ANQGSEA. V shed 3 bases and J 7 bases; nucleotides not matched to a gene: 6. CDR3 loop: CSVEDSSGGNEQFF. The CDR3 bases are TGCAGCGTTGAGGACTCTAGCGGGGGTAATGAGCAGTTCTTC.

This chain uses TRBV19 with TRBJ2-3; TRBD2 agrees at 10 bases. The CDR3 loop spans 16 amino acids. The germline V gene has CDR1 LNHDA and CDR2 SQIVND (reference sequence). V shed 5 bases and J 2 bases; nucleotides not matched to a gene: 7. The CDR3 region is CASSVGLARFTDTQYF. The CDR3 DNA follows: TGTGCCAGTAGTGTGGGACTAGCGAGGTTCACAGATACGCAGTATTTT.

This clonotype has at least ten counts. V is TRBV5-1 and J is TRBJ2-3; 9 bases line up with TRBD2. In germline, CDR1 is SGHRS, CDR2 YFSETQ. V shed 1 base, J shed 2 bases, and the junction held 2 bases outside the gene matches. The CDR3 consists of 15 residues. Here the CDR3 reads CASSLRLAATDTQYF. As DNA, the CDR3 is TGCGCCAGCAGCTTGCGACTAGCGGCCACAGATACGCAGTATTTT. Filled out from reference TRBV5-1 and TRBJ2-3, the complete variable domain reads KAGVTQTPRYLIKTRGQQVTLSCSPISGHRSVSWYQQTPGQGLQFLFEYFSETQRNKGNFPGRFSGRQFSNSRSEMNVSTLELGDSALYLCASSLRLAATDTQYFGPGTRLTVL.

This clonotype has just a few counts. The chain employs TRBV6-1 and TRBJ2-1; D possibly corresponds to TRBD2 (6 bases). The V gene lost 4 bases and the J gene lost 6 bases, with 10 bases spanning the gap. The CDR3 is 13 amino acids. CDR1 is MNHNS, CDR2 SASEGT, per germline. The CDR3 nucleotides are TGTGCCAGCAGTGGGGGACTGGCCAATGAGCAGTTCTTC. It encodes CASSGGLANEQFF.

This clonotype was detected ten times or more. This rearrangement joins TRBV6-2 or TRBV6-3 to TRBJ2-2; D is possibly TRBD1 (6 bases). The CDR3 is 17 residues long. Germline V lookup: CDR1 MNHEY, CDR2 SVGEGT. The V end was cut by 5 bases, the J end by 2 bases, with 18 bases between. Here the CDR3 DNA reads TGTGCCAGCAGTGATAGTCGCCGGACAGAAAACACCGGGGAGCTGTTTTTT. This translates into CASSDSRRTENTGELFF.

The rearrangement joins TRBV11-2 to TRBJ2-3; D not resolved. Germline CDR1 reads SGHAT; CDR2 reads FQNNGV. V was pared by 2 bases and J by 2 bases, with 8 bases between. The CDR3 length is 14 residues. DNA for the CDR3: TGTGCCAGCAGCTTAACCTCTAACACAGATACGCAGTATTTT. This sequence encodes CASSLTSNTDTQYF.

In its sample, this clonotype was seen many times. The CDR3 region has the DNA TGCAGTGCCGACCTAGGGACCTTTCTCAGTGAGCAGTTCTTC. It specifies CSADLGTFLSEQFF. The chain links TRBV20-1 to TRBJ2-1, with D tentatively TRBD1 or TRBD2 (5 bases each). This CDR3 is 14 amino acids long. Looked up from germline, CDR1 is DFQATT and CDR2 is SNEGSKA (reference sequence). Trimming shortened V by 6 bases and J by 9 bases, and 21 bases separated the two germline ends.

The table lists this clonotype with many counts. The chain recombines TRBV15 with TRBJ1-2; D call uncertain. The V end lost 0 bases, the J end lost 0 bases, and 8 bases lay between the germline ends. Germline V gene data show CDR1 as LNHNV and CDR2 as YYDKDF (reference sequence). The CDR3 totals 15 residues. As DNA, the CDR3 is TGTGCCACCAGCAGAGATCGGAGTGCTAACTATGGCTACACCTTC. This sequence encodes CATSRDRSANYGYTF.

Many counts were recorded for this clonotype. The CDR3 DNA reads TGTGCCAGCAGCCTTGCCAAAAACATTCAGTACTTC. The encoded protein is CASSLAKNIQYF. The chain carries TRBV7-2 and TRBJ2-4, with D unresolved. This CDR3 comprises 12 residues. Germline CDR1 SGHTA, CDR2 FQGNSA. Between the trimmed V and J ends, which lost 5 bases and 1 base, there was a span of 3 bases.

This clonotype was seen ten or more times. The chain carries TRBV2 and TRBJ1-1; D uncertain. Germline V CDR1 and CDR2: SNHLY, FYNNEI. This CDR3 has 14 amino acids. V lost 6 bases and J lost 0, with 11 bases in between. CDR3 in amino acids: CASRARDMNTEAFF. DNA of the CDR3: TGTGCCAGCAGGGCGAGAGACATGAACACTGAAGCTTTCTTT.

The table lists this clonotype with many counts. This chain connects TRBV3-1 to TRBJ1-5, with D perhaps matching TRBD1 (6 bases). V was pared by 8 bases and J by 14 bases, with 19 bases between. The V gene's germline CDR1 is LGHDT and CDR2 YNNKEL (reference sequence). CDR3 length: 12 amino acids. The CDR3 nucleotides read TGTGCCAGCCACTTGACAGGTATTTTTGAGCATTTT. It encodes CASHLTGIFEHF.

This clonotype has more than one count but fewer than ten. The rearrangement joins TRBV5-1 to TRBJ2-2; possibly TRBD1 for D (6 bases). V dropped 7 bases and J dropped 1 base, with 11 bases sitting between them. This CDR3 is 14 amino acids long. Per germline, CDR1 SGHRS and CDR2 YFSETQ. As DNA, the CDR3 is TGCGCCAGCGGCACAGGGCAGAACACCGGGGAGCTGTTTTTT. Translating it yields CASGTGQNTGELFF.

The rearrangement links TRBV20-1 to TRBJ1-3, with 10 positions matching TRBD1. There are 15 residues in the CDR3. The junction had 4 bases not matched to a gene; V was cut back by 1 base and J by 4 bases. The germline gives CDR1 DFQATT, CDR2 SNEGSKA (reference sequence). CDR3 sequence (DNA): TGCAGTGCTAGAGCAGACAGGGGGCGAGGAAACACCATATATTTT. Protein product: CSARADRGRGNTIYF.